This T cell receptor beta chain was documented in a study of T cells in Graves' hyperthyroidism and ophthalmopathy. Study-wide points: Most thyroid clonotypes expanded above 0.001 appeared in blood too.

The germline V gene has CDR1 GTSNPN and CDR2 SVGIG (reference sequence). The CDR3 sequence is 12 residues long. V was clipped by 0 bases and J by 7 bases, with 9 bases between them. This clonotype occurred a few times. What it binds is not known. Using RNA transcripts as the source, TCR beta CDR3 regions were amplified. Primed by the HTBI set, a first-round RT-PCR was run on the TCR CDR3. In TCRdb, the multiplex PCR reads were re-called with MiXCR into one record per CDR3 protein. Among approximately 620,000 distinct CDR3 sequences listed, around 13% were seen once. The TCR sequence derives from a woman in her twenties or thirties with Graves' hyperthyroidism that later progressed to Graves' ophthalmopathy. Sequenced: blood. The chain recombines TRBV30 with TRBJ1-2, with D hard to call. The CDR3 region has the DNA TGTGCCTGGAGTGTACAAGGAGGTGGCTACACCTTC. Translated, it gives CAWSVQGGGYTF.